This T cell receptor beta chain is drawn from a study of identical twins. TCRdb re-derived calls from the 5' RACE reads in MiXCR, one entry per CDR3 protein. Of 250,000 to 350,000 distinct CDR3 sequences listed, less than 9.5% are singletons. This clonotype turned up a few times. Trimming cost V 5 bases and J 1 base, with 7 bases left between them. The germline V gene has CDR1 KGHDR and CDR2 SFDVKD. The CDR3 is 13 residues long. The data were also submitted as part of a second study, on yellow fever vaccine responses in identical twins. That investigation notes: Twins reportedly mounted vaccine T cell responses that seemed partly convergent, partly personalized.

Sequencing was performed on CD8+ T cells sorted from blood. The chain links TRBV24-1 to TRBJ1-1; D remains ambiguous. The TCR comes from a woman between 18 and 29 years old in good health. The CDR3 here is CATSVAGNTEAFF. The CDR3 DNA reads as TGTGCCACCAGTGTGGCGGGGAACACTGAAGCTTTCTTT.